The TCR beta chain described here comes from a study of beta chain features in type 1 diabetes (dated by TCRdb to about 2018). With respect to the entire study: Mean age, gender distribution, total cell number and subset yield did not differ between patients and healthy donors. The study compared TCRB repertoires of sorted circulating CD4+ T cell subsets between recently diagnosed type 1 diabetes patients and matched healthy donors. A total of under 140,000,000 sorted cells were examined across all samples, and the number of cells per subset was strongly correlated with RNA yield. Regulatory and stem cell-like memory subsets were obtained from only 8 patients and roughly eight healthy donors, while naive and central memory subsets were obtained from all 28 donors. Overall study results and their limits: Because cDNA was sequenced instead of genomic DNA, activated cells with high expression could be over-represented, although the groups did not differ in activation or CD3 levels. The naive, central memory and regulatory TCRB repertoires appeared to resemble one another more closely among patients than among healthy donors. Type 1 diabetes patients showed a moderate but significant shortening of TCRB CDR3 length in all four CD4+ subsets. Shorter templates might have been favored by PCR, but patient and control samples were amplified and corrected together, so both groups would have been affected equally by any skew. Because small numbers of individuals were included in the HLA sub-analyses, any influence of HLA type on TCRB rearrangement was left unresolved. At VDJ recombination sites, type 1 diabetes patients had fewer insertions and more deleted nucleotides, which implies abnormalities in thymic rearrangement.

Based on the germline V gene (reference sequence), the CDR1 and CDR2 sequences are MNHEY and SMNVEV. From the cysteine up to the phenylalanine, the CDR3 has a length of 13 residues. Just CDR3 DNA is preserved here, 39 bases in frame from base 1. V is reduced by 2 bases and J by 5 bases, leaving a spacing of 9 bases between them. For this clone: Its antigen is not yet known. Per-base quality was not reported, and no clone a single base away is much larger than it.

A single peripheral blood draw of around 0.11 L on average was collected from each donor into heparinised tubes. Using a panel that included CD45RO, CCR7, CD25, CD127, CD95 and CD27, naive, central memory, regulatory and stem cell-like memory CD4+ T cells were sorted on a BD FACSAria II. A purity above 95% was achieved for all sorted populations. PBMCs were separated immediately by Lymphoprep density gradient centrifugation and were stained directly, without being cultured. So that batch effects would be minimized, each experiment stained and sorted samples in pairs, pairing one healthy donor with one patient. All of the isolated RNA was reverse transcribed with the High Capacity cDNA Reverse Transcription Kit, so expressed TCRB transcripts were sequenced. Naive, central memory and regulatory T cell samples underwent deep immunoSEQ sequencing, averaging around 4 million total reads per sample. After sorted cells were lysed in RLT buffer, RNA was extracted with DNase-treated RNeasy Micro or Mini kits, with the choice depending on cell number. Each cell subset was processed separately to prevent cross-contamination, with patient and healthy donor samples processed together. The immunoSEQ multiplex PCR was used to amplify TCRB sequences from cDNA, generating 87-bp fragments that spanned the CDR3 region. Amplicons were sequenced on the Illumina HiSeq platform. As for the authors' bioinformatics: Synthetic template baselines were used to correct PCR bias computationally, reads within Hamming distance 2 were collapsed, and singletons that could not be merged were discarded. Reads were aligned against IMGT to assign V, D and J genes, CDR3 length and insertions or deletions at six rearrangement sites. Within each subset, clonotype counts were normalized to sorted cell number, after which true diversity and Gini coefficients were computed with the tcR R package. The overlap coefficient, calculated on TCRB nucleotide sequences, was used to quantify repertoire sharing. As a proxy for the pre-selection repertoire, out-of-frame TCRB sequences from naive cells were analyzed. TCRdb holds this immuneACCESS table with in-frame rearrangements only. Some clones are missing; in checked studies, unresolved V genes explain under half, and the rest has no known cause. The V and J calls and the clone size are those of that table, but D and trimming were determined from the DNA. The sample has approximately 360,000 clones on record, roughly 12% of them singletons. Clones ranked in the top ten supply about 0.01% of the sample.

Recombination linked TRBV27 to TRBJ1-2; a confident D gene designation cannot be given. The origin of this receptor is a woman aged 18-30 years with type 1 diabetes. Material for sequencing was naive CD4+ T cells from blood. This sample's cell subset or site label indicates: true naive CD4+ T cells. The CDR3 reads as follows: CASSLAQKYGYTF. At the DNA level, the sequence is TGTGCCAGCAGTTTAGCACAGAAATATGGCTACACCTTC.